This TCR beta chain was identified during a study of blood T cell repertoires in COVID-19. Turning to the study itself: PBMCs, B-cell-depleted T cells, or T cells provided the cDNA or gDNA that made up the material.

CDR3 size: 13 residues. CDR1 GTSNPN and CDR2 SVGIG come from the germline V gene (reference sequence). With 4 bases removed from V and 0 bases from J, the gap between germline ends came to 10 bases. Assay used: immunoSEQ multiplex PCR; TCRdb lists only in-frame clones, some missing. The sample has 250,000 or so clones; around nine tenths are singletons. The sequence was obtained from a man aged 35-49 years with active or convalescent COVID-19. The genes are TRBV30 and TRBJ2-7; D is perhaps TRBD1 (6 bases). Sequenced: peripheral blood. CDR3 nucleotides: TGTGCCTGGATAGGGGGTGACTCCTACGAGCAGTACTTC. Amino acid sequence: CAWIGGDSYEQYF.